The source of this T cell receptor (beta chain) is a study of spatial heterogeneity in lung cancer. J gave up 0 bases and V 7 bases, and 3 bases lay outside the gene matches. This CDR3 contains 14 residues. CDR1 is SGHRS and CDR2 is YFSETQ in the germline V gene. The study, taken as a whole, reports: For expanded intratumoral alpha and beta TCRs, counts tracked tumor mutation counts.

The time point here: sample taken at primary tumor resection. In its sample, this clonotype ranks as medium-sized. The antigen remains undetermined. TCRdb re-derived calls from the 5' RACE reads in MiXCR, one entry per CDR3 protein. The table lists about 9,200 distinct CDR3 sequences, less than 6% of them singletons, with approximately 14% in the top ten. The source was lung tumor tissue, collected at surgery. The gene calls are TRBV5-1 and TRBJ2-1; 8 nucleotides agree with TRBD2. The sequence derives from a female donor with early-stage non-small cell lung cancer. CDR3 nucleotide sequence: TGCGCCAGCCTGCGGGGGGACTCCTACAATGAGCAGTTCTTC. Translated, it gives CASLRGDSYNEQFF.